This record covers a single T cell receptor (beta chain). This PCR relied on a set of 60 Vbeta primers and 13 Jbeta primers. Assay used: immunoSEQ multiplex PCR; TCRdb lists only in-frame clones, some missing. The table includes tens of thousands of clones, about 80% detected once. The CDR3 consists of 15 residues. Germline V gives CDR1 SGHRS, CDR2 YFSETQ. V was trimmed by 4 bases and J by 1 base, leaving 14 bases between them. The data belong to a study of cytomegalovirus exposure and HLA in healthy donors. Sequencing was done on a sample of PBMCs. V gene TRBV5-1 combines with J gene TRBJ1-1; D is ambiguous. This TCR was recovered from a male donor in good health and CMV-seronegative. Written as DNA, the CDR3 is TGCGCCAGCAGCCCCATGAAACTTTCGAACACTGAAGCTTTCTTT. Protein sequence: CASSPMKLSNTEAFF.